This T cell receptor beta chain was sequenced for a study of cytomegalovirus exposure and HLA in healthy donors. Overall study findings and caveats: Across donors, sequencing depth was assumed by presence/absence analyses to be roughly uniform. With DRB1 most and HLA-C fewest, TCR association rates differed between HLA loci in a later analysis.

The PCR used 60 Vbeta and 13 Jbeta primers. Sequenced by immunoSEQ multiplex PCR; TCRdb stores in-frame clones only, minus some. Here the sample table reports tens of thousands of clones. V dropped 3 bases and J dropped 1 base, with 10 bases sitting between them. The germline gives CDR1 GTSNPN, CDR2 SVGIG (reference sequence). This CDR3 contains 14 residues. Details on this clone: Its antigen remains unknown.

The origin of this receptor is a woman between 40 and 50 years old in good health and CMV-seronegative. Material: PBMCs. The chain uses TRBV30 and TRBJ1-5; D gene unclear. The CDR3 nucleotides read TGTGCCTGGAGCCGAGGATCGAGCAATCAGCCCCAGCATTTT. Protein product: CAWSRGSSNQPQHF.